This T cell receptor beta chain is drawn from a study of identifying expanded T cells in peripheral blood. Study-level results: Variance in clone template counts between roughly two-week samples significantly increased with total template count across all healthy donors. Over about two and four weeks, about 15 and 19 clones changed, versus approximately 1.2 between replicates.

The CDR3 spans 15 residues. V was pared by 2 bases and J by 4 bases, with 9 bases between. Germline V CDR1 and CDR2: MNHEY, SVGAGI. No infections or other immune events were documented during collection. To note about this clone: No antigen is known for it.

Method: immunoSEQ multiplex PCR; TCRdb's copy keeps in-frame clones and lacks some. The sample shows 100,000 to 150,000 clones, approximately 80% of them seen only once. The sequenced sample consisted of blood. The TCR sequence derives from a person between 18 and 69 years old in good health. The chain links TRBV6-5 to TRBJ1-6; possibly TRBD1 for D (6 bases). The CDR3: CASSYTQGYNSPLHF. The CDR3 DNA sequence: TGTGCCAGCAGTTACACTCAGGGGTATAATTCACCCCTCCACTTT.